This T cell receptor (beta chain) was recorded in a study of sequential checkpoint blockade in melanoma. Background on the study: Patients were randomized 1:1 to nivolumab-then-ipilimumab or ipilimumab-then-nivolumab first-line. Maintenance nivolumab came after either treatment sequence. Matched biopsies came pretreatment and at week 13 for 20 to 25 patients.

Germline CDR1 and CDR2: SGHNT and YENEEA. Trimming at V came to 5 bases and at J to 0 bases, leaving 7 bases not matched to a gene. The CDR3 loop spans 17 amino acids. Data came from immunoSEQ multiplex PCR; TCRdb stores just in-frame clones and leaves some out. The sample lists roughly 9,100 clones, more than 20% occurring once. The treatment was: randomized to nivolumab then ipilimumab (arm A) or the reverse (arm B). This clone was recorded at least ten times. Its antigen is undetermined. General observations from the study: Tumor T-cell fraction and clonality correlated with PD-L1 and CD8+ counts.

The source was tumor tissue (inferred from file names), collected from a patient given nivolumab and ipilimumab in sequence. The rearrangement joins TRBV11-3 to TRBJ2-5, with 12 bases lining up with TRBD2. The clonotype comes from a human donor with melanoma. CDR3 loop: CASSLGLAGMYQETQYF. DNA of the CDR3: TGTGCCAGCAGCCTCGGACTAGCGGGGATGTACCAAGAGACCCAGTACTTC.